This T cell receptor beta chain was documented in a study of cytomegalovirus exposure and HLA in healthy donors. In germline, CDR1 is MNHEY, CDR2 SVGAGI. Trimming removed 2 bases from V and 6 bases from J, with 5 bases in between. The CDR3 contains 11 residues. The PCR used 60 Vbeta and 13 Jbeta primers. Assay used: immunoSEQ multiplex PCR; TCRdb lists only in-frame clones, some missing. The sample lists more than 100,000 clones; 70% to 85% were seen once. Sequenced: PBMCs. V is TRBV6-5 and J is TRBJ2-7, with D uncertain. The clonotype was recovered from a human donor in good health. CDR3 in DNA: TGTGCCAGCAGTTACCTACGCGAGCAGTACTTC. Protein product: CASSYLREQYF.